The 20 T cell receptor beta chains presented below share a single source sample, sequenced in a study of cytomegalovirus exposure and HLA in healthy donors. The PCR contained 60 Vbeta and 13 Jbeta primers. Method: immunoSEQ multiplex PCR; TCRdb's copy keeps in-frame clones and lacks some. The table has 150,000 to 200,000 clones, more than 75% seen once. The source material was PBMCs. All receptors come from a woman in her 30s in good health and CMV-seropositive.

The J gene is TRBJ1-1, the V gene TRBV10-1; TRBD1 might be the D (5 bases). V was cut by 6 bases and J by 1 base, with 15 bases left in between. Germline V gene lookup returns CDR1 WNHNN and CDR2 SYGVQD (reference sequence). CDR3 length: 15 residues. The CDR3 coding sequence is TGCGCCAGCAGGGGGGAGGGGACTCCGAACACTGAAGCTTTCTTT. Translation gives CASRGEGTPNTEAFF.

The J gene is TRBJ2-5, the V gene TRBV9; the match to TRBD2 covers 12 bases. This CDR3 comprises 15 residues. V dropped 1 base and J dropped 5; count of bases not matched to a gene: 3. Germline V gives CDR1 SGDLS, CDR2 YYNGEE. CDR3 sequence (DNA): TGTGCCAGCAGCGTACATCTAGCGGGGGGGGAGACCCAGTACTTC. This gives the protein CASSVHLAGGETQYF. The full variable domain, rest sourced from reference TRBV9 and TRBJ2-5, is DSGVTQTPKHLITATGQRVTLRCSPRSGDLSVYWYQQSLDQGLQFLIQYYNGEERAKGNILERFSAQQFPDLHSELNLSSLELGDSALYFCASSVHLAGGETQYFGPGTRLLVL.

This chain links TRBV7-9 with TRBJ2-7, with D possibly being TRBD1 (5 bases). Trimming removed 5 bases from V and 0 bases from J, with 8 bases in between. The CDR3 length is 13 residues. CDR1 is SEHNR and CDR2 is FQNEAQ in the germline V gene (reference sequence). The CDR3 DNA reads TGTGCCAGCAGCCGAACAGGCTCCTACGAGCAGTACTTC. Protein sequence: CASSRTGSYEQYF.

CDR3 sequence reads: CASSLTTRQGCEQYF. The CDR3 DNA is TGTGCCAGCAGCCTTACGACTCGACAGGGCTGCGAGCAGTACTTC. This chain connects TRBV4-2 to TRBJ2-7; TRBD1 matches 7 bases. The CDR3 consists of 15 residues. Germline assignment: CDR1 LGHNA and CDR2 YNFKEQ. V shed 4 bases, J shed 6 bases, and the junction held 12 bases outside the gene matches.

V usage is TRBV2 and J usage is TRBJ1-6; no reliable D call. Germline lookup yields CDR1 SNHLY and CDR2 FYNNEI. This CDR3 is 19 amino acids long. The V gene lost 0 bases and the J gene lost 0 bases, with 15 bases spanning the gap. CDR3 in amino acids: CASSEALDNPSSYNSPLHF. CDR3 nucleotide sequence: TGTGCCAGCAGTGAAGCGCTTGACAACCCGAGCTCCTATAATTCACCCCTCCACTTT.

V is TRBV27 and J is TRBJ2-7; 7 nucleotides agree with TRBD2. The CDR3 has 14 amino acids. Per the germline V gene, CDR1 is MNHEY and CDR2 is SMNVEV (reference sequence). The ends lost 6 bases at V and 2 bases at J; junction bases unmatched: 7. CDR3: CASSSREGTYEQYF. The CDR3 DNA reads as TGTGCCAGCAGCTCCAGGGAGGGCACCTACGAGCAGTACTTC.

This clone was observed a few times. The CDR3 sequence is CASSVQERQPQHF. The CDR3, as DNA: TGTGCCAGCAGCGTACAGGAACGTCAGCCCCAGCATTTT. The rearrangement uses TRBV7-2 and TRBJ1-5; possible D gene TRBD1, 5 bases. Per germline, CDR1 SGHTA and CDR2 FQGNSA. The CDR3 contains 13 residues. V lost 5 bases and J lost 6, with 11 bases in between.

This clone was counted between two and nine times. The gene calls are TRBV6-1 and TRBJ1-5; TRBD1 might be the D (5 bases). The CDR3 is 14 amino acids. The V end lost 3 bases, the J end lost 4 bases, and 10 bases lay between the germline ends. CDR1 is MNHNS, CDR2 SASEGT, per germline. In DNA, the CDR3 is TGTGCCAGCAGTGATAATAAGGGGAATCAGCCCCAGCATTTT. The encoded protein is CASSDNKGNQPQHF.

This chain joins TRBV4-3 and TRBJ2-7, with unresolved D. Trimming pared 1 base from V and 0 bases from J, leaving 10 bases between. Germline V gene lookup returns CDR1 LGHNA and CDR2 YSLEER. The length of the CDR3 is 15 residues. The CDR3 spells CASSQVWAVSYEQYF. CDR3 DNA sequence: TGCGCCAGCAGCCAAGTTTGGGCCGTCTCCTACGAGCAGTACTTC.

This chain links TRBV7-3 with TRBJ2-2; TRBD1 matches 7 bases. The CDR3 contains 15 residues. Germline CDR1 is SGHTA and CDR2 is FQGTGA. Germline trimming cut 5 bases from V and 7 bases from J; bases unmatched to any gene: 10. The CDR3 DNA reads TGTGCCAGCAGCGCCCTAGGGGGCGCCGGCGGGGAGCTGTTTTTT. It is translated as CASSALGGAGGELFF.

The J gene is TRBJ1-2, the V gene TRBV4-1, with TRBD1 as a possible D gene (6 bases). This CDR3 is 17 amino acids long. Germline-derived CDR1 and CDR2 are MGHRA and YSYEKL. Trimming took 3 bases from V and 7 from J, leaving 24 bases between them. In nucleotides, the CDR3 is TGCGCCAGCAGCCAGCCAATCAGGGGATCGACCTATTCTGGCTACACCTTC. Translated, it gives CASSQPIRGSTYSGYTF.

The table lists this clone with many counts. The chain carries TRBV6-4 and TRBJ2-2; no reliable D call. V was shortened by 0 bases and J by 1 base, with 6 bases between the two germline ends. The CDR3 contains 15 residues. CDR1 and CDR2 (germline): MRHNA, SNTAGT. DNA of the CDR3: TGTGCCAGCAGTGACTCTCTCGGGAACACCGGGGAGCTGTTTTTT. It translates to CASSDSLGNTGELFF.

The J gene is TRBJ1-5, the V gene TRBV10-3; 7 bases map to TRBD1. Unmatched junction bases numbered 14, after V lost 11 bases and J lost 7 bases. CDR3 size: 14 residues. Per the germline V gene, CDR1 is ENHRY and CDR2 is SYGVKD. Here the CDR3 reads CAVSAGRGNQPQHF. CDR3 nucleotides: TGTGCCGTCTCTGCGGGCAGGGGGAACCAGCCCCAGCATTTT.

The genes are TRBV19 and TRBJ2-7; weak D call: TRBD1 (5 bases). The CDR3 has 13 amino acids. V was trimmed by 3 bases and J by 6 bases, leaving 12 bases between them. The germline V gene has CDR1 LNHDA and CDR2 SQIVND (reference sequence). The CDR3 nucleotides read TGTGCCAGTAGTATCAGGGTGGGTTTCGAGCAGTACTTC. Encoded protein: CASSIRVGFEQYF.

The chain links TRBV19 to TRBJ2-3, with D uncertain. CDR3 size: 14 residues. V shed 1 base and J shed 4 bases, with 9 bases lying between them. Germline-derived CDR1 and CDR2 are LNHDA and SQIVND (reference sequence). The CDR3 spells CASSIVGPADTQYF. The CDR3 coding sequence is TGTGCCAGTAGTATAGTTGGGCCCGCAGATACGCAGTATTTT.

CDR3 amino acids: CASSQDRGFSPLHF. The CDR3 nucleotides read TGCGCCAGCAGCCAAGATAGGGGGTTTTCACCCCTCCACTTT. The J gene is TRBJ1-6, the V gene TRBV4-3, with TRBD1 as a possible D gene (6 bases). This CDR3 has 14 residues. Trimming stripped 0 bases from V and 9 bases from J, with 9 bases between. The germline gives CDR1 LGHNA, CDR2 YSLEER.

The table lists this clone with a count of one. The V and J genes are TRBV7-8 and TRBJ1-1, with 8 bases identical to TRBD1. Unmatched junction bases numbered 8, after V lost 5 bases and J lost 3 bases. This CDR3 has 15 residues. Germline assignment: CDR1 SGHVS and CDR2 FQNEAQ. The CDR3 DNA follows: TGTGCCAGCAGCGGTCAGGGGGCTATGGACACTGAAGCTTTCTTT. This translates into CASSGQGAMDTEAFF.

In this sample, this clone turned up once. Other DNA sequences from this sample encode an identical CDR3 as well. The chain is built from TRBV27 and TRBJ2-7, with 10 nucleotides matching TRBD1. After removal of 5 bases from V and 4 bases from J, the junction contained 5 bases not matched to a gene. This CDR3 is 14 amino acids long. Germline loops: CDR1 MNHEY, CDR2 SMNVEV (reference sequence). This chain's CDR3 is CASSLGTGVYEQYF. The CDR3, as DNA: TGTGCCAGCAGTCTCGGGACAGGGGTATACGAGCAGTACTTC.

This clone came up a few times. V gene TRBV5-4 combines with J gene TRBJ2-5; possible D gene TRBD1, 6 bases. Germline V lookup: CDR1 SGHNT, CDR2 YYREEE (reference sequence). The CDR3 consists of 16 residues. With 5 bases removed from V and 1 base from J, the gap between germline ends came to 18 bases. The chain's CDR3 is CASRNSTQGIQETQYF. The DNA for the CDR3 is TGTGCCAGCAGGAACAGCACCCAGGGGATCCAAGAGACCCAGTACTTC.

The gene calls are TRBV10-2 and TRBJ2-7, with a tentative D call TRBD2 (6 bases). The CDR3 consists of 15 residues. Trimming took off 3 bases at V and 5 bases at J, with 17 bases between the two ends. Per germline, CDR1 WSHSY and CDR2 SAAADI. CDR3 protein: CASSEPGLARDEQYF. DNA for the CDR3: TGCGCCAGCAGTGAACCCGGTCTAGCGCGGGACGAGCAGTACTTC.